This T cell receptor (beta chain) was found in a study of cytomegalovirus exposure and HLA in healthy donors. Notes on the study in general: According to the study, roughly 160 TCR beta chains were cytomegalovirus-associated. Reportedly, a later analysis found an Asian-associated ancestry cluster had fewer N-insertions than the roughly 700-donor mean.

Details on this clone: The antigen is not known.

The PCR contained 60 Vbeta and 13 Jbeta primers. In the authors' methods: As a later analysis found, there were approximately 80 million unique TCR beta chains, of which some 9.9 million were shared. Produced via immunoSEQ multiplex PCR; TCRdb's table is partial and in-frame only. That table furnishes V, J and clone size, whereas the DNA furnished D and trimming. The sample holds roughly 100,000 clones, 75% to 85% seen once. The sequenced sample was PBMCs. The receptor was isolated from a woman aged 40 to 49 in good health and CMV-seronegative.

Written as DNA, the CDR3 is TGCGCCAGCAGTGGTGGCGGGGAAGAGAACGAGCAGTATTTT. As protein: CASSGGGEENEQYF. The rearrangement joins TRBV10-1 to TRBJ2-3; D may be TRBD2 (6 bases). CDR1 is WNHNN and CDR2 is SYGVQD in the germline V gene (reference sequence). This CDR3 spans 14 amino acids. V lost 4 bases, J lost 11 bases, and 19 bases lay in between.